This TCR beta chain derives from a study of control samples from healthy donors and cancer patients (dated by TCRdb to 2018 to 2021). The library was built by means of the immunoSEQ multiplex PCR assay. Held by TCRdb, this immuneACCESS table contains in-frame sequences only and omits some clones. Under half of the omission traces to an unresolved V gene where checked; the cause of the rest is unknown. The sample table contains fewer than 200,000 clones; only one count was recorded for 85% to 95% of them. 4.1% of the sample rests with the top ten. On this clone itself: No cognate antigen has been identified for it. Per-nucleotide qualities are absent, and no much larger clonotype sits a single base away.

The V and J ends are trimmed by 3 bases and 0 bases, leaving 9 bases between them. Via the germline V gene (reference sequence), CDR1 is LNHDA and CDR2 SQIVND. The CDR3 sequence holds 14 residues, the cysteine and phenylalanine included. Here the CDR3 DNA is all that survives: 42 bases in frame from base 1. The chain couples TRBV19 to TRBJ2-7; no D gene is confidently identified. The material sequenced was blood. The sequence came from a woman aged 60 to 75 in good health. The nucleotides are TGTGCCAGTAGTATCTCTCAGAACTCCTACGAGCAGTACTTC. Its protein reads: CASSISQNSYEQYF.